A single T cell receptor (beta chain) is shown here with its context. Its specificity is unknown. The data originate from a study of cytomegalovirus exposure and HLA in healthy donors. Whole-study results and caveats: A later analysis found common viral pathogens apparently linked to several of the most significant clusters.

This PCR relied on a set of 60 Vbeta primers and 13 Jbeta primers. This table comes from immunoSEQ multiplex PCR, and its TCRdb copy is limited to in-frame clones, with some not included. The data show about 200,000 clones, around 75% seen once. Germline assignment: CDR1 LNHDA and CDR2 SQIVND (reference sequence). This CDR3 spans 13 amino acids. V lost 5 bases, J lost 4 bases, and 11 bases lay in between. The specimen was PBMCs. The chain links TRBV19 to TRBJ1-1, with a weak D call TRBD1 (5 bases). The TCR was taken from a woman aged 25 to 39 in good health and CMV-seronegative. The CDR3 region is CASSGTRVTEAFF. In nucleotides, the CDR3 is TGTGCCAGTAGTGGGACTAGGGTCACTGAAGCTTTCTTT.